This T cell receptor beta chain was recovered during a study of T cells in women clearing cervical HPV infection. Concerning this clone itself: Its antigen is currently unknown. The CDR3 end lies 3 residues beyond the end of the read and is filled in from the germline J gene.

General study findings and limits: Associations may precede or follow infection; HPV-specific or memory T cells were not isolated. Repertoire richness, not evenness, was significantly elevated in CIN3+ cases versus controls.

Per the germline V gene, CDR1 is KGHSH and CDR2 is LQKENI. The CDR3 has 15 amino acids. Sequencing used immunoSEQ multiplex PCR; TCRdb keeps in-frame clones, though not all of them. In all, the sample yields 25,000 to 30,000 clones. Each participant carried one incident cervical HPV16 infection only. The TCR sequence derives from a woman between 18 and 69 years old with a cervical HPV16 infection that either progressed to CIN3+ or cleared (not recorded which). What was sequenced was blood buffy coat. This rearrangement joins TRBV18 to TRBJ2-3; 7 positions agree with TRBD1. CDR3 bases read: TGTGCCAGCTCACCCCACGAGGGGGCGACGGAGACG. It is translated as CASSPHEGATET. The CDR3 as a whole reads CASSPHEGATETQYF. Full variable domain (missing parts from reference TRBV18 and TRBJ2-3): NAGVMQNPRHLVRRRGQEARLRCSPMKGHSHVYWYRQLPEEGLKFMVYLQKENIIDESGMPKERFSAEFPKEGPSILRIQQVVRGDSAAYFCASSPHEGATETQYFGPGTRLTVL.